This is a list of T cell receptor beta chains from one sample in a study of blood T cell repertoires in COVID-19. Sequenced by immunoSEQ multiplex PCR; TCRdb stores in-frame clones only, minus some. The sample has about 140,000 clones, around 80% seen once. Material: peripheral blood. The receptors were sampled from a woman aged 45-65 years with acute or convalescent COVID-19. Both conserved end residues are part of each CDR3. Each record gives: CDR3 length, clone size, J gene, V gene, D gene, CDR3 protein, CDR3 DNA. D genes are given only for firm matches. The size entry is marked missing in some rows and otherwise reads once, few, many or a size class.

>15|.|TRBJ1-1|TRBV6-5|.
CASSYRVGDKHEAFF
TGTGCCAGCAGTTACCGAGTTGGCGACAAACATGAAGCTTTCTTT
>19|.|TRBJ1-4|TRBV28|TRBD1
CASAPISGQGVLFNEKLFF
TGTGCCAGCGCTCCGATCTCGGGACAGGGGGTACTGTTTAATGAAAAACTGTTTTTT
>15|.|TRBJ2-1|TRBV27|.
CASSLDGGSYNEQFF
TGTGCCAGCAGCTTGGACGGGGGTTCCTACAATGAGCAGTTCTTC
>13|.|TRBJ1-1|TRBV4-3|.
CASSQVIGEEAFF
TGCGCCAGCAGCCAAGTAATAGGAGAAGAAGCTTTCTTT
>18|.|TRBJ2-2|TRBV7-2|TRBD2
CASSLVPPAGGVSGELFF
TGTGCCAGCAGCTTAGTTCCCCCAGCGGGGGGCGTTTCCGGGGAGCTGTTTTTT
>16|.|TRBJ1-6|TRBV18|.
CASSPEGAFGNSPLHF
TGTGCCAGCTCACCAGAAGGGGCGTTTGGTAATTCACCCCTCCACTTT
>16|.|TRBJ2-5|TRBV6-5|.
CASSYTGMVRGETQYF
TGTGCCAGCAGTTATACCGGGATGGTGAGAGGAGAGACCCAGTACTTC
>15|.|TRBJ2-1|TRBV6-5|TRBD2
CASSWGLAELREQFF
TGTGCCAGCAGTTGGGGACTAGCGGAGCTCCGTGAGCAGTTCTTC
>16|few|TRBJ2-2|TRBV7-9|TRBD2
CASSITSGDYTGELFF
TGTGCCAGCAGCATAACTAGCGGGGATTACACCGGGGAGCTGTTTTTT
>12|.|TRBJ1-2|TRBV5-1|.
CASSGSGHQYTF
TGCGCCAGCAGCGGGTCAGGACACCAATACACCTTC
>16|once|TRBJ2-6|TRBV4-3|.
CASSPDTNSGANVLTF
TGCGCCAGCAGCCCCGACACCAACTCTGGGGCCAACGTCCTGACTTTC
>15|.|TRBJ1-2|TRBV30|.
CAWSVGLGVGYGYTF
TGTGCCTGGAGTGTAGGCCTCGGAGTGGGCTATGGCTACACCTTC
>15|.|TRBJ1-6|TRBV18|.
CASSPGQGGNSPLHF
TGTGCCAGCTCACCCGGCCAGGGTGGGAATTCACCCCTCCACTTT
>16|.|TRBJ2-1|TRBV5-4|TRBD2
CASSLPHSGGVDEQFF
TGTGCCAGCAGCTTGCCCCATAGCGGGGGGGTTGATGAGCAGTTCTTC
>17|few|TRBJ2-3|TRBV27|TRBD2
CASSLSLDSGGPDTQYF
TGTGCCAGCAGTTTATCCCTTGATAGCGGGGGGCCAGATACGCAGTATTTT
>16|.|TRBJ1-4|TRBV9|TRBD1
CASSVTGQGWDEKLFF
TGTGCCAGCAGCGTGACGGGACAGGGTTGGGATGAAAAACTGTTTTTT
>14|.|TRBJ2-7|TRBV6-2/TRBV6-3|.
CASSSRTNRYEQYF
TGTGCCAGCAGCAGCAGGACTAACCGTTACGAGCAGTACTTC
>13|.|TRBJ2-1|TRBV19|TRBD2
CASMAGVIDEQFF
TGTGCCAGTATGGCGGGGGTTATAGATGAGCAGTTCTTC
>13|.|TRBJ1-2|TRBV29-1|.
CSEWRNGVYGYTF
TGCAGCGAATGGAGAAACGGGGTCTATGGCTACACCTTC
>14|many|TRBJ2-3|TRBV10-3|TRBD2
CAITERGLGDTQYF
TGTGCCATCACGGAGCGGGGGCTGGGAGATACGCAGTATTTT
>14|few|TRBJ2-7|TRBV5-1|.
CASSLVASDYEQYF
TGCGCCAGCAGCTTAGTCGCCAGTGACTACGAGCAGTACTTC
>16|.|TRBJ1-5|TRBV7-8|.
CASSLRGWNSNQPQHF
TGTGCCAGCAGCTTAAGAGGATGGAATAGCAATCAGCCCCAGCATTTT
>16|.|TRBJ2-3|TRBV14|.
CASSQVRVASTDTQYF
TGTGCCAGCAGCCAAGTTCGAGTAGCTAGCACAGATACGCAGTATTTT
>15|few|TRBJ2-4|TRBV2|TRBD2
CASSGLDRTSGGEYF
TGTGCCAGCAGTGGTCTCGACCGGACTAGCGGGGGGGAGTACTTC
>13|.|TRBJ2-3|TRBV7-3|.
CASSFLDTDTQYF
TGTGCCAGCAGCTTCCTAGACACAGATACGCAGTATTTT
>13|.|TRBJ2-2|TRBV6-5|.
CASSYQASRELFF
TGTGCCAGCAGTTACCAGGCAAGCAGGGAGCTGTTTTTT
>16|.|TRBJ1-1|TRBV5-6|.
CASSITGRSGTPGAFF
TGTGCCAGCAGCATAACTGGTCGCAGCGGGACCCCGGGAGCTTTCTTT
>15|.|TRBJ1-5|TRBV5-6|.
CASSLGSGGNQPQHF
TGTGCCAGCAGCTTGGGATCAGGGGGCAATCAGCCCCAGCATTTT
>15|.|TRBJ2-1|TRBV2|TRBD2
CASSDQRGGRNEQFF
TGTGCCAGCAGCGACCAGCGGGGGGGCCGGAATGAGCAGTTCTTC
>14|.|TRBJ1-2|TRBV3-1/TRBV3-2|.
CASSYTIPRWGYTF
TGTGCCAGCAGCTACACTATCCCCCGGTGGGGCTACACCTTC
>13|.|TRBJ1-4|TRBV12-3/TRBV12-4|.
CASSSPLGEKLFF
TGTGCCAGCAGTTCCCCGCTCGGGGAAAAACTGTTTTTT
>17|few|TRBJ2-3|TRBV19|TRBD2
CASSGTSGGAMPDTQYF
TGTGCCAGTAGTGGGACTAGCGGGGGGGCCATGCCAGATACGCAGTATTTT
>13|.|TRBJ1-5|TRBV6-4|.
CASSEQGGQPQHF
TGTGCCAGCAGTGAACAGGGCGGTCAGCCCCAGCATTTT
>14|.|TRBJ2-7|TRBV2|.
CASSENLDRHEQYF
TGTGCCAGCAGTGAAAACCTAGATCGCCACGAGCAGTACTTC
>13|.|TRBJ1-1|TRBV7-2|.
CATQGTRGTEAFF
TGTGCTACCCAGGGGACGCGCGGAACTGAAGCTTTCTTT
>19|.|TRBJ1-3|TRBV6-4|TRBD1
CASSDYRTGASDSGNTIYF
TGTGCCAGCAGTGACTACCGGACAGGGGCTTCCGACTCTGGAAACACCATATATTTT
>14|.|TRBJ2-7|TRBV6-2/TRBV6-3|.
CASSYGGAGYEQYF
TGTGCCAGCAGTTATGGAGGGGCCGGGTACGAGCAGTACTTC
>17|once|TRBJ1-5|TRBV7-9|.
CASSLGAGADSNQPQHF
TGTGCCAGCAGCTTAGGGGCAGGGGCCGATAGCAATCAGCCCCAGCATTTT
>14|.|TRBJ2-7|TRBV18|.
CASSPRQSSYEQYF
TGTGCCAGCTCCCCAAGACAGAGCTCCTACGAGCAGTACTTC
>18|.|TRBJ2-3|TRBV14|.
CASSQGTRVAVHTDTQYF
TGTGCCAGCAGCCAAGGTACCAGGGTAGCGGTGCACACAGATACGCAGTATTTT
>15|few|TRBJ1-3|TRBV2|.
CASSGLGVSGNTIYF
TGTGCCAGCAGTGGGCTGGGAGTATCTGGAAACACCATATATTTT
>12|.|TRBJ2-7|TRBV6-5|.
CASSLGGNEQYF
TGTGCCAGCAGCCTCGGGGGTAACGAGCAGTACTTC
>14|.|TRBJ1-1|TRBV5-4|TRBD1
CASSTGQGGAEAFF
TGTGCCAGCAGCACGGGACAGGGTGGGGCTGAAGCTTTCTTT
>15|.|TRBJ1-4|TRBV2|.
CASNAWGDFNEKLFF
TGTGCCAGCAACGCATGGGGGGATTTTAATGAAAAACTGTTTTTT
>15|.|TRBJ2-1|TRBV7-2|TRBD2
CASSLQRGALNEQFF
TGTGCCAGCAGCTTACAGCGGGGGGCGCTCAATGAGCAGTTCTTC
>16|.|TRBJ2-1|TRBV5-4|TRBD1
CASSLGQGSDHNEQFF
TGTGCCAGCAGCTTAGGACAGGGCTCCGACCACAATGAGCAGTTCTTC
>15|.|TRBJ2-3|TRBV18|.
CASSLQAGSTDTQYF
TGTGCCAGCTCCCTACAGGCAGGGAGCACAGATACGCAGTATTTT
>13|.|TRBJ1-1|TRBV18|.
CASSQRRQNEAFF
TGTGCCAGCTCACAAAGGCGGCAGAATGAAGCTTTCTTT
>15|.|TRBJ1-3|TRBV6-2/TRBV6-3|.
CASSSARARGNTIYF
TGTGCCAGCAGTAGCGCCAGGGCCCGCGGAAACACCATATATTTT
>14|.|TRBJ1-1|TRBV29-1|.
CSASPRQQNTEAFF
TGCAGCGCATCCCCCCGACAGCAGAACACTGAAGCTTTCTTT
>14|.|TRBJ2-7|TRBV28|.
CASSPSSPAYEQYF
TGTGCCAGCAGTCCCTCGTCACCAGCCTACGAGCAGTACTTC
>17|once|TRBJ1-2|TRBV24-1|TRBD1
CATSDLRAGQGPYGYTF
TGTGCCACCAGTGATTTGAGGGCGGGACAGGGCCCTTATGGCTACACCTTC
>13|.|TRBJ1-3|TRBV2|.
CASSEGGWNTIYF
TGTGCCAGCAGTGAAGGGGGCTGGAACACCATATATTTT
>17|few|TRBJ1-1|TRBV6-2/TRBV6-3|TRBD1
CASSRTPTGGLSTEAFF
TGTGCCAGCAGTCGGACTCCGACAGGGGGCCTGAGTACTGAAGCTTTCTTT
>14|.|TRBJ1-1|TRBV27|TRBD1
CASSLARGLTEAFF
TGTGCCAGCAGTTTGGCCAGGGGGCTCACTGAAGCTTTCTTT
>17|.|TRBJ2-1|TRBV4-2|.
CASSLIDGGASLNEQFF
TGTGCCAGCAGCCTCATCGACGGCGGGGCTTCCTTGAATGAGCAGTTCTTC
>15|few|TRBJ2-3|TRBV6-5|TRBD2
CASSFLAGGTDTQYF
TGTGCCAGCAGTTTCCTAGCGGGGGGGACAGATACGCAGTATTTT
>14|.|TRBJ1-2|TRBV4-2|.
CASSQALGGYGYTF
TGTGCCAGCAGCCAAGCGTTGGGAGGTTATGGCTACACCTTC
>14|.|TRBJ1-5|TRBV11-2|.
CASSSTGRSRPQHF
TGTGCCAGCAGCTCGACAGGTCGCAGTCGGCCCCAGCATTTT
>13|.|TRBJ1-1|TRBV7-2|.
CASSLNYGTEAFF
TGTGCCAGCAGCCTCAACTACGGGACTGAAGCTTTCTTT